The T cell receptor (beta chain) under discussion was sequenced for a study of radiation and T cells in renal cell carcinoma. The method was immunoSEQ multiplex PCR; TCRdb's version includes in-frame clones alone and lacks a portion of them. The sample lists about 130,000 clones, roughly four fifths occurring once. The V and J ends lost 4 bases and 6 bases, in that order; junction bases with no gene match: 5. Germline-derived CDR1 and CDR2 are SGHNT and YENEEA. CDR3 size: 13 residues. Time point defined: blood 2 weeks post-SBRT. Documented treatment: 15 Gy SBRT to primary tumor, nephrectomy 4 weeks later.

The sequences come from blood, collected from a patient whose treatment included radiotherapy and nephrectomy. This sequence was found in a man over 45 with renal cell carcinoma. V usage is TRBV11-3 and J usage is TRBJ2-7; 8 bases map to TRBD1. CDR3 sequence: CASSYFGQGEQYF. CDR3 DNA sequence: TGTGCCAGCAGCTACTTTGGACAGGGCGAGCAGTACTTC.